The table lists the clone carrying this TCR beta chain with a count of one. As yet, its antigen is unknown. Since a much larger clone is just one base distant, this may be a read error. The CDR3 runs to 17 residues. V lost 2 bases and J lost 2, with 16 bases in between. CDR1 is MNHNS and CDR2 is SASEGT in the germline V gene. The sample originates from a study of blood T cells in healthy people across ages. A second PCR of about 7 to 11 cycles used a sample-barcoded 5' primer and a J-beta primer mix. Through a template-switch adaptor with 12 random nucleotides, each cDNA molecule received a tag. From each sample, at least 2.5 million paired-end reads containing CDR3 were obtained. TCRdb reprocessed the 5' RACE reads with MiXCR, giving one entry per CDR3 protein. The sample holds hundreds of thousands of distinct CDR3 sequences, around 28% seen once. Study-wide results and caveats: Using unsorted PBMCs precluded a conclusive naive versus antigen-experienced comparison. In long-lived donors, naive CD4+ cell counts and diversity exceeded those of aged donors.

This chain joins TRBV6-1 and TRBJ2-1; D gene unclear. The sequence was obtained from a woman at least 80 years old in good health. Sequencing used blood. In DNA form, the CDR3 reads TGTGCCAGCAGTGAATTTCTCGAGGCTGTGCCCTACAATGAGCAGTTCTTC. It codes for CASSEFLEAVPYNEQFF.